This T cell receptor beta chain was identified during a study of T cells in Graves' hyperthyroidism and ophthalmopathy. This clonotype was observed at least ten times. TCR beta CDR3 regions were amplified from RNA. With the HTBI primer set, the TCR CDR3 went through a first round of RT-PCR. A single record per CDR3 protein comes from TCRdb applying MiXCR to the multiplex PCR reads. In the table there are about 620,000 distinct CDR3 sequences, 15% to 20% of which are singletons. In patients aged 18 to 65, hyperthyroidism was newly diagnosed, with duration under 2 months. Patients were excluded for uncontrolled infection, other autoimmune disease, pregnancy or lactation. Diagnostic assessment was based on clinical symptoms, serum thyroxine and TRAb, thyroid ultrasound and orbital computed tomography. Trimming stripped 4 bases from V and 4 bases from J, with 13 bases between. The CDR3 contains 14 residues. Germline-derived CDR1 and CDR2 are MDHEN and SYDVKM.

This sequence was found in a woman in her 30s with Graves' hyperthyroidism. Sequencing was performed on blood. This chain connects TRBV28 to TRBJ2-5, with D perhaps TRBD2 (5 bases). In DNA, the CDR3 is TGTGCCAGCAGTTCGAGGACGGGGAGAGAGACCCAGTACTTC. It yields the protein CASSSRTGRETQYF.